This T cell receptor (beta chain) was sequenced during a study of blood T cell repertoires in COVID-19. This clone was seen once. The CDR3 spans 12 residues. Trimming pared 10 bases from V and 3 bases from J, leaving 7 bases between. Germline values: CDR1 SNHLY, CDR2 FYNNEI. Libraries were prepared by immunoSEQ multiplex PCR; TCRdb keeps only in-frame clonotypes and omits some of them. Of fewer than 250,000 clones in the sample, approximately 89% were seen once. Sequenced input: peripheral blood. V gene TRBV2 combines with J gene TRBJ2-6; D gene unclear. The source is an older woman who had recovered from COVID-19. CDR3 protein: CATTVGANVLTF. The CDR3 DNA reads TGTGCCACCACGGTTGGGGCCAACGTCCTGACTTTC. The full variable domain, with the rest looked up from reference TRBV2 and TRBJ2-6, is EPEVTQTPSHQVTQMGQEVILRCVPISNHLYFYWYRQILGQKVEFLVSFYNNEISEKSEIFDDQFSVERPDGSNFTLKIRSTKLEDSAMYFCATTVGANVLTFGAGSRLTVL.